This T cell receptor beta chain is from a study of T cells in localized non-small cell lung cancer. CDR3 length: 14 residues. Per the germline V gene, CDR1 is SGHVS and CDR2 is FNYEAQ. With 1 base removed from V and 0 bases from J, the gap between germline ends came to 7 bases. Only in-frame clones appear in the TCRdb table, and some are missing; sequencing was by immunoSEQ multiplex PCR. Of 24,000 or so clones listed, 90% are singletons. This clone was seen just once. This sequence originates from a woman aged 35 to 69 with stage I lung adenocarcinoma. The source was peripheral blood, collected before any cancer treatment. The chain couples TRBV7-6 to TRBJ2-7; TRBD1 is a possible D gene (6 bases). CDR3 sequence (DNA): TGTGCCAGCAGCTTAGGGACAGCCTCCTACGAGCAGTACTTC. Amino acids: CASSLGTASYEQYF.